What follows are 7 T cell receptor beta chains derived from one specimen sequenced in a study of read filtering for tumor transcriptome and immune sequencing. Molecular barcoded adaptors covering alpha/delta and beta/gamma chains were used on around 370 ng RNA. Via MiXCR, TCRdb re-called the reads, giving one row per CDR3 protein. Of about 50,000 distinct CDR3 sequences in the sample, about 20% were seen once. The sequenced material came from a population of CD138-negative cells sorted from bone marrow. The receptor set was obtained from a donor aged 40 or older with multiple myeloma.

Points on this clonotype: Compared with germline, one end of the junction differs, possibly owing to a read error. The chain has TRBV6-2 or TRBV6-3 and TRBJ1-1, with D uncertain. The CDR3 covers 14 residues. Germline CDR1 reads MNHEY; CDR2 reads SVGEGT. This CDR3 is CASSEGDMNAEAFF. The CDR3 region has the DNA TGTGCTAGCAGTGAAGGAGATATGAACGCTGAAGCTTTCTTT.

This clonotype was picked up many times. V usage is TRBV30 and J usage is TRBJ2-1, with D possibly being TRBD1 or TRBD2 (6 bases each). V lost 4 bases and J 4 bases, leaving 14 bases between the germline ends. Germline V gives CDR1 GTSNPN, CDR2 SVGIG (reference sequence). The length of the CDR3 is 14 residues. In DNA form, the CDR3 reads TGTGCCTGGATTAGGGGGGACACATACAATGAGCAGTTCTTC. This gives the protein CAWIRGDTYNEQFF.

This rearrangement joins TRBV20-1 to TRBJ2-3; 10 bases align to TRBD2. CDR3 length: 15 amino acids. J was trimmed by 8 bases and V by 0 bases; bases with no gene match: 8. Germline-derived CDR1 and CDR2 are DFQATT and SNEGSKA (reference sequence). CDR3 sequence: CSARDRRSGRPTQYF. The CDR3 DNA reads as TGCAGTGCTAGAGATCGTCGTAGCGGGAGGCCTACGCAGTATTTT.

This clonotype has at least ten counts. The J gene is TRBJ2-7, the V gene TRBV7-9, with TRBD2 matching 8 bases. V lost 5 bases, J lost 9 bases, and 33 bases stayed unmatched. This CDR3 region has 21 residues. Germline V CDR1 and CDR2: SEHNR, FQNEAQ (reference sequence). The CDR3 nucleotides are TGTGCCAGCAGCCCCCCGGACGATCAAGGGTCTCGGGGGGGAGATCTTACCGTGCAGTACTTC. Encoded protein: CASSPPDDQGSRGGDLTVQYF.

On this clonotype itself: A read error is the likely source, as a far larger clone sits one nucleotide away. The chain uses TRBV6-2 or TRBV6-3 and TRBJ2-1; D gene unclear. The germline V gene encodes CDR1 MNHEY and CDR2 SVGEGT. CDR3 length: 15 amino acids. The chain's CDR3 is CASNYGLSFYNERFF. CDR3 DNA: TGTGCCAGTAATTACGGGCTCTCGTTCTACAATGAGCGGTTCTTC.

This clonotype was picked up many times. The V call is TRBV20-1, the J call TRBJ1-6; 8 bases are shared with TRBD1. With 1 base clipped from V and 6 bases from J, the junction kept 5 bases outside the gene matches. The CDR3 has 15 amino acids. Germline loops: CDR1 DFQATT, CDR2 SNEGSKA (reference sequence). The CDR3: CSARGTGNGNSPLHF. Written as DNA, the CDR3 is TGCAGTGCTAGAGGGACAGGGAACGGTAATTCACCCCTCCACTTT.

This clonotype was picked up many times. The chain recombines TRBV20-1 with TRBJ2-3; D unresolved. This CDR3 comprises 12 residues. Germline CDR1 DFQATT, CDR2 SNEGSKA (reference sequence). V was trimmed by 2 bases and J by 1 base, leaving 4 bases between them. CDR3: CSARWGTDTQYF. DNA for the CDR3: TGCAGTGCTAGATGGGGCACAGATACGCAGTATTTT.